This T cell receptor (beta chain) originates from a study of T cells in Graves' hyperthyroidism and ophthalmopathy. The source material, RNA transcripts, was used to amplify TCR beta CDR3 regions. The HTBI primer set drove a first-round RT-PCR of the TCR CDR3. TCRdb re-derived calls from the multiplex PCR reads in MiXCR, one entry per CDR3 protein. The sample gives almost 600,000 distinct CDR3 sequences, 46% of which show up once; more than 7% is in the top ten. This clonotype was observed at least ten times. The antigen is undetermined. No ophthalmopathy progression within 18 months constituted stable Graves' hyperthyroidism. Exclusion criteria comprised uncontrolled infection, other autoimmune disease, pregnancy or lactation. Study-level findings and limits: Within blood appeared most thyroid clonotypes that had expanded above 0.001.

Trimming removed 4 bases from V and 4 bases from J; junction bases left unmatched: 11. Per the germline V gene, CDR1 is MGHRA and CDR2 is YSYEKL. This CDR3 has 16 amino acids. The receptor was derived from a woman aged 18-29 years with Graves' hyperthyroidism. The chain has TRBV4-1 and TRBJ2-7; 9 bases are shared with TRBD2. The sample comprised peripheral blood or thyroid tissue (not recorded which). The CDR3 region is CASSPLGSGSSYEQYF. The CDR3 nucleotides read TGCGCCAGCAGCCCCTTAGGTAGCGGGAGTAGTTACGAGCAGTACTTC.